This TCR beta chain was sequenced for a study of cytomegalovirus exposure and HLA in healthy donors. Findings and limits, study-wide: It was found in a later analysis that first-cohort TCR clusters tended to co-occur in the 90 to 150 validation repertoires. The study recorded 150 to 200 TCR beta chains that were cytomegalovirus-associated.

Comments on this clone: Its antigen remains unidentified.

This table comes from immunoSEQ multiplex PCR, and its TCRdb copy is limited to in-frame clones, with some not included. The table records 250,000 to 350,000 clones, roughly 90% of them present only once. Among the 110 or so subjects of the validation cohort, separate from the approximately 700-subject first cohort, were the donors. Sequenced: PBMCs. The clonotype originates from a woman between 18 and 30 years old in good health and CMV-seronegative.

In DNA form, the CDR3 reads TGTGCCAGCAGCTTTGGGGCAGGGGCCTACAATGAGCAGTTCTTC. Translation gives CASSFGAGAYNEQFF. The genes are TRBV5-6 and TRBJ2-1; D possibly corresponds to TRBD1 (6 bases). The CDR3 is 15 amino acids. V was trimmed by 2 bases and J by 2 bases, leaving 11 bases between them. CDR1 is SGHDT and CDR2 is YYEEEE in the germline V gene.